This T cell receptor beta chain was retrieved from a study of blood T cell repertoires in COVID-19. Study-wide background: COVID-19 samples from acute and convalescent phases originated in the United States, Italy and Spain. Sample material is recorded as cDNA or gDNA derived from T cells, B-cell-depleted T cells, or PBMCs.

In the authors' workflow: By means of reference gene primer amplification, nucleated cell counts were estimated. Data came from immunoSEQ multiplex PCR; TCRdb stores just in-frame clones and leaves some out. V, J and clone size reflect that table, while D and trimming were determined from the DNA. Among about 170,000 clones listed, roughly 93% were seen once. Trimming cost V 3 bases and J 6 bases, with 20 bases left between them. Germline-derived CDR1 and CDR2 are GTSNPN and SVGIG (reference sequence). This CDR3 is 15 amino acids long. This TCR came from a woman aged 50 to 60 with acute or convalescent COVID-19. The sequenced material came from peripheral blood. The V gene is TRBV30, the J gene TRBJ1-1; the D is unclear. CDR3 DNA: TGTGCCTGGAGCGCCCCCGTACGAAATCGGGCTGAAGCTTTCTTT. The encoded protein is CAWSAPVRNRAEAFF. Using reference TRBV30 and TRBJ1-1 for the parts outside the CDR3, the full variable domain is SQTIHQWPATLVQPVGSPLSLECTVEGTSNPNLYWYRQAAGRGLQLLFYSVGIGQISSEVPQNLSASRPQDRQFILSSKKLLLSDSGFYLCAWSAPVRNRAEAFFGQGTRLTVV.